Detailed here is one T cell receptor beta chain. Some clones are missing from TCRdb's copy, which holds only in-frame ones; the method was immunoSEQ multiplex PCR. The data show 30,000 or so clones, roughly 89% seen once. This sample is drawn from a study of T cell changes during pregnancy in multiple sclerosis. Sequenced material: CD8+ T cells from peripheral blood mononuclear cells, taken in the second trimester of pregnancy. This receptor was obtained from a female donor with multiple sclerosis, enrolled in a pregnancy study.

CDR3 nucleotides: TGTGCCAGCAGCTTGACAGTCAGCAATCAGCCCCAGCATTTT. This gives the protein CASSLTVSNQPQHF. The J gene is TRBJ1-5, the V gene TRBV7-2, with D possibly TRBD1 on 5 matching bases. V was pared by 3 bases and J by 1 base, with 7 bases between. CDR1 and CDR2 (germline): SGHTA, FQGNSA. The CDR3 consists of 14 residues.